This is a list of T cell receptor beta chains from one sample in a study of naive and memory T cell subsets. TCRdb analysed the UMI-ligation and nested PCR reads with MiXCR anew, one entry per CDR3 protein. The sample carries around 20,000 distinct CDR3 sequences, roughly 9% recorded once. The sample in question was skin, obtained from a tuberculin skin test site. These receptor sequences come from an adult in good health. Each CDR3 is given with its conserved first and last residue. Each record gives: V gene, CDR3 length, D gene, J gene, clone size, CDR3 protein, CDR3 DNA. The D gene is left open where the match is weak. The size of a clone is reported for some rows only, either as once, few or many, or as a class for expanded clones.

v_call: TRBV25-1
cdr3_length: 15
d_call: -
j_call: TRBJ2-7
clone_size: many
cdr3_aa: CASSEGQLQIGEQYF
cdr3_nt: TGTGCCAGCAGTGAAGGACAGCTCCAAATCGGCGAGCAGTACTTC

v_call: TRBV21-1
cdr3_length: 16
d_call: -
j_call: TRBJ2-5
clone_size: many
cdr3_aa: CASSARLAGVQETQYF
cdr3_nt: TGTGCCAGCAGCGCTCGACTAGCGGGAGTCCAAGAGACCCAGTACTTC

v_call: TRBV15
cdr3_length: 15
d_call: -
j_call: TRBJ1-2
clone_size: -
cdr3_aa: CATRGFSITNYGYTF
cdr3_nt: TGTGCCACCCGGGGTTTCTCAATAACTAACTATGGCTACACCTTC

v_call: TRBV12-3/TRBV12-4
cdr3_length: 14
d_call: -
j_call: TRBJ2-5
clone_size: many
cdr3_aa: CASTENVRGETQYF
cdr3_nt: TGTGCCAGCACCGAAAATGTACGTGGAGAGACCCAGTACTTC

v_call: TRBV13
cdr3_length: 15
d_call: -
j_call: TRBJ1-4
clone_size: -
cdr3_aa: CASSFRHDRWEKLFF
cdr3_nt: TGTGCCAGCAGCTTTCGTCACGACCGTTGGGAAAAACTGTTTTTT

v_call: TRBV12-3/TRBV12-4
cdr3_length: 13
d_call: -
j_call: TRBJ2-5
clone_size: many
cdr3_aa: CASSQAAPETQYF
cdr3_nt: TGTGCCAGCTCCCAGGCGGCTCCGGAGACCCAGTACTTC

v_call: TRBV4-1
cdr3_length: 16
d_call: -
j_call: TRBJ1-1
clone_size: many
cdr3_aa: CASSQEAGDYDTEAFF
cdr3_nt: TGCGCCAGCAGCCAGGAGGCAGGGGACTATGACACTGAAGCTTTCTTT

v_call: TRBV10-3
cdr3_length: 15
d_call: TRBD2
j_call: TRBJ2-3
clone_size: many
cdr3_aa: CAIRTSGRSTDTQYF
cdr3_nt: TGTGCCATCAGGACTAGCGGGAGATCGACAGATACGCAGTATTTT

v_call: TRBV20-1
cdr3_length: 16
d_call: TRBD2
j_call: TRBJ2-7
clone_size: medium-sized
cdr3_aa: CSARDQSGGGTYEQYF
cdr3_nt: TGCAGTGCTAGAGATCAGAGCGGGGGAGGAACCTACGAGCAGTACTTC

v_call: TRBV29-1
cdr3_length: 14
d_call: TRBD1
j_call: TRBJ1-1
clone_size: -
cdr3_aa: CSAKTGGANTEAFF
cdr3_nt: TGCAGCGCTAAGACAGGGGGGGCGAACACTGAAGCTTTCTTT

v_call: TRBV19
cdr3_length: 14
d_call: -
j_call: TRBJ1-6
clone_size: few
cdr3_aa: CASKFAPENSPLHF
cdr3_nt: TGTGCCAGTAAATTTGCCCCCGAAAATTCACCCCTCCACTTT

v_call: TRBV24-1
cdr3_length: 13
d_call: -
j_call: TRBJ2-7
clone_size: medium-sized
cdr3_aa: CATSDYSGYEQYF
cdr3_nt: TGTGCCACCAGTGATTATTCCGGCTACGAGCAGTACTTC

v_call: TRBV7-9
cdr3_length: 16
d_call: TRBD1
j_call: TRBJ2-3
clone_size: -
cdr3_aa: CASSLLRDRGTDTQYF
cdr3_nt: TGTGCCAGCAGCTTATTGAGGGACAGGGGTACAGATACGCAGTATTTT

v_call: TRBV7-6
cdr3_length: 19
d_call: -
j_call: TRBJ1-5
clone_size: many
cdr3_aa: CASSLELADSPYSNQPQHF
cdr3_nt: TGTGCCAGCAGCTTAGAACTTGCCGACAGCCCGTATAGCAATCAGCCCCAGCATTTT

v_call: TRBV7-2
cdr3_length: 13
d_call: TRBD2
j_call: TRBJ2-1
clone_size: few
cdr3_aa: CASSPLAGAEQFF
cdr3_nt: TGTGCCAGCAGCCCCTTAGCGGGGGCTGAGCAGTTCTTC

v_call: TRBV4-3
cdr3_length: 16
d_call: -
j_call: TRBJ2-3
clone_size: many
cdr3_aa: CASSQDPGASRATQYF
cdr3_nt: TGCGCCAGCAGCCAAGATCCAGGGGCTAGCAGGGCTACGCAGTATTTT

v_call: TRBV6-2/TRBV6-3
cdr3_length: 15
d_call: TRBD1
j_call: TRBJ2-7
clone_size: -
cdr3_aa: CASYRSGTGAYEQYF
cdr3_nt: TGTGCCAGCTATCGCTCCGGGACAGGGGCCTACGAGCAGTACTTC

v_call: TRBV25-1
cdr3_length: 15
d_call: -
j_call: TRBJ2-1
clone_size: many
cdr3_aa: CASSEGWGNYNEQFF
cdr3_nt: TGTGCCAGCAGTGAAGGCTGGGGGAACTACAATGAGCAGTTCTTC

v_call: TRBV6-5
cdr3_length: 13
d_call: -
j_call: TRBJ2-7
clone_size: many
cdr3_aa: CASSYSGPWEQYF
cdr3_nt: TGTGCCAGCAGTTACTCAGGCCCCTGGGAGCAGTACTTC

v_call: TRBV20-1
cdr3_length: 13
d_call: -
j_call: TRBJ2-7
clone_size: many
cdr3_aa: CSARSGQNYEQYF
cdr3_nt: TGCAGTGCTAGGTCCGGACAGAACTACGAGCAGTACTTC

v_call: TRBV2
cdr3_length: 14
d_call: -
j_call: TRBJ1-2
clone_size: many
cdr3_aa: CASSYTGLYHGYTF
cdr3_nt: TGTGCCAGCAGCTATACCGGACTTTACCATGGCTACACCTTC

v_call: TRBV9
cdr3_length: 17
d_call: -
j_call: TRBJ1-3
clone_size: -
cdr3_aa: CASSVKDSRGSGNTIYF
cdr3_nt: TGTGCCAGCAGCGTAAAGGACAGCCGCGGCTCTGGAAACACCATATATTTT

v_call: TRBV10-1
cdr3_length: 15
d_call: TRBD2
j_call: TRBJ2-7
clone_size: many
cdr3_aa: CASSPVIAGNYEQYF
cdr3_nt: TGCGCCAGCTCCCCCGTTATAGCGGGTAACTACGAGCAGTACTTC

v_call: TRBV5-1
cdr3_length: 16
d_call: -
j_call: TRBJ2-7
clone_size: many
cdr3_aa: CASRQTFGASSYEQYF
cdr3_nt: TGCGCCAGCAGACAAACCTTCGGGGCTAGCTCCTACGAGCAGTACTTC

v_call: TRBV28
cdr3_length: 15
d_call: -
j_call: TRBJ2-7
clone_size: few
cdr3_aa: CASSQPGHDSYEQYF
cdr3_nt: TGTGCCAGCAGTCAGCCGGGACACGATTCCTACGAGCAGTACTTC

v_call: TRBV20-1
cdr3_length: 16
d_call: TRBD2
j_call: TRBJ2-3
clone_size: -
cdr3_aa: CSARDGTSGYTDTQYF
cdr3_nt: TGCAGTGCTAGAGATGGGACTAGCGGTTACACAGATACGCAGTATTTT

v_call: TRBV7-3
cdr3_length: 14
d_call: -
j_call: TRBJ1-1
clone_size: few
cdr3_aa: CASSLGGMNTEAFF
cdr3_nt: TGTGCCAGCAGCTTAGGGGGAATGAACACTGAAGCTTTCTTT

v_call: TRBV6-2/TRBV6-3
cdr3_length: 13
d_call: -
j_call: TRBJ2-1
clone_size: medium-sized
cdr3_aa: CATRGTPHNEQFF
cdr3_nt: TGTGCCACTCGGGGGACCCCCCACAATGAGCAGTTCTTC

v_call: TRBV29-1
cdr3_length: 17
d_call: TRBD1
j_call: TRBJ2-3
clone_size: -
cdr3_aa: CSVALDPRTGRIHTQYF
cdr3_nt: TGCAGCGTTGCCCTCGATCCACGGACAGGGAGGATCCATACGCAGTATTTT

v_call: TRBV29-1
cdr3_length: 14
d_call: TRBD1
j_call: TRBJ1-1
clone_size: few
cdr3_aa: CSVERQGAYTEAFF
cdr3_nt: TGCAGCGTTGAAAGGCAGGGGGCGTACACTGAAGCTTTCTTT

v_call: TRBV6-1
cdr3_length: 17
d_call: -
j_call: TRBJ2-3
clone_size: few
cdr3_aa: CASSEAPPGAAVVTQYF
cdr3_nt: TGTGCCAGCAGTGAAGCACCTCCGGGGGCCGCCGTGGTTACGCAGTATTTT

v_call: TRBV20-1
cdr3_length: 14
d_call: -
j_call: TRBJ2-1
clone_size: medium-sized
cdr3_aa: CSACNPSGINEQFF
cdr3_nt: TGCAGTGCTTGTAACCCATCTGGGATCAATGAGCAGTTCTTC